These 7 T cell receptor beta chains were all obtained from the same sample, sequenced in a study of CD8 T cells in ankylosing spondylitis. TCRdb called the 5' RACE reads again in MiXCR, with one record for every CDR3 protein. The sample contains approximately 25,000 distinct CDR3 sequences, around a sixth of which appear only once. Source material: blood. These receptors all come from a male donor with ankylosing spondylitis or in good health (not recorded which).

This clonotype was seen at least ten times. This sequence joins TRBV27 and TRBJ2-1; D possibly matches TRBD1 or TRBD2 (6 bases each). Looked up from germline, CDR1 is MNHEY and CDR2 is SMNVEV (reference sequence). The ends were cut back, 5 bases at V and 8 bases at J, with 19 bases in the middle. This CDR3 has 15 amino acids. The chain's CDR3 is CASSPFSGGPYEQFF. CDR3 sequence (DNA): TGTGCCAGCAGTCCGTTTAGTGGGGGGCCTTATGAGCAGTTCTTC.

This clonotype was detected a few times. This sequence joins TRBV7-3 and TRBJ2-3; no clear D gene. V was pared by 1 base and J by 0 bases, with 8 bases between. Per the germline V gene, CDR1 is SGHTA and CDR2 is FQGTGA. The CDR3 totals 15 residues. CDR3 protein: CASSLNAGSTDTQYF. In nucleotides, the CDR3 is TGTGCCAGCAGCTTAAATGCAGGAAGCACAGATACGCAGTATTTT.

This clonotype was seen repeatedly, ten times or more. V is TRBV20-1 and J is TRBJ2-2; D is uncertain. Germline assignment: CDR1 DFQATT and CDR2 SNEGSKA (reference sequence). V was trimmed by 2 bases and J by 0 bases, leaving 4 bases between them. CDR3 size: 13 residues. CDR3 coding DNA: TGCAGTGCTAGATCTACGAACACCGGGGAGCTGTTTTTT. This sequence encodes CSARSTNTGELFF.

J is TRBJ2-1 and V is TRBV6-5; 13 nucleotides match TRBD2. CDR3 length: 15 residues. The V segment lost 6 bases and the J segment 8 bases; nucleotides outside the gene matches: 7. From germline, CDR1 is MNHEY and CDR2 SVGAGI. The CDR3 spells CASRETSGGFDEQFF. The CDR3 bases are TGTGCCAGCAGAGAGACTAGCGGGGGGTTTGATGAGCAGTTCTTC.

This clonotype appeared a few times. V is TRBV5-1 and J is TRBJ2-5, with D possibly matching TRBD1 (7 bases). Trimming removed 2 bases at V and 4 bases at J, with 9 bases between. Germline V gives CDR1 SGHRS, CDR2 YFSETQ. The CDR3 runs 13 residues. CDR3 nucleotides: TGCGCCAGCAGCTTCAGGGGGGTAGAGACCCAGTACTTC. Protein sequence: CASSFRGVETQYF.

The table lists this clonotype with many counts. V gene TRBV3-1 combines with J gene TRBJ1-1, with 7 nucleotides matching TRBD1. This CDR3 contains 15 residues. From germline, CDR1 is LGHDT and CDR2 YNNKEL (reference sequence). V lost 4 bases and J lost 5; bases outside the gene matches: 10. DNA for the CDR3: TGTGCCAGCAGCCTATGGCAGACAGGGTCGACTGAAGCTTTCTTT. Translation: CASSLWQTGSTEAFF.

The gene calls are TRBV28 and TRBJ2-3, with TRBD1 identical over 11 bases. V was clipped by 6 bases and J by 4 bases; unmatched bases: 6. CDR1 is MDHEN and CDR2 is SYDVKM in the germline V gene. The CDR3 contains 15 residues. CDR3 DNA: TGTGCCAGCAGCCGAAGGGACAGGGGGGCAGATACGCAGTATTTT. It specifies CASSRRDRGADTQYF.